One sample yielded the 19 T cell receptor beta chains listed below, sequenced in a study of blood T cell repertoires in COVID-19. TCRdb's copy holds only in-frame clones and misses some; the assay was immunoSEQ multiplex PCR. The sample carries hundreds of thousands of clones, 85% to 90% recorded once. The sequenced sample consisted of peripheral blood. Receptors were obtained from a woman in her forties who had recovered from COVID-19.

The rearrangement uses TRBV18 and TRBJ1-2; 7 bases fit TRBD1. CDR3 size: 15 residues. The V segment lost 6 bases and the J segment 0 bases; nucleotides outside the gene matches: 7. Germline CDR1 and CDR2: KGHSH and LQKENI. The CDR3 here is CASSTNRGANYGYTF. DNA for the CDR3: TGTGCCAGCTCTACGAACAGGGGAGCTAACTATGGCTACACCTTC. The full variable domain, with the rest looked up from reference TRBV18 and TRBJ1-2, is NAGVMQNPRHLVRRRGQEARLRCSPMKGHSHVYWYRQLPEEGLKFMVYLQKENIIDESGMPKERFSAEFPKEGPSILRIQQVVRGDSAAYFCASSTNRGANYGYTFGSGTRLTVV.

This clone was counted between two and nine times. The V gene is TRBV4-2, the J gene TRBJ1-2, with 10 bases aligning to TRBD1. The trim removed 4 bases at V and 8 bases at J, leaving 13 bases unmatched. Germline V CDR1 and CDR2: LGHNA, YNFKEQ. The CDR3 is 16 amino acids. The CDR3 DNA reads TGTGCCAGCAGCCTAAAACCGGGACAGGGGAGTTACGGCTACACCTTC. Translated: CASSLKPGQGSYGYTF.

The chain's CDR3 is CASSKPNSHSYEQYF. In DNA form, the CDR3 reads TGTGCCAGCAGCAAACCCAACAGCCATTCCTACGAGCAGTACTTC. V is TRBV21-1 and J is TRBJ2-7; whether TRBD1, the table's D call, matches the DNA was not checked. TRBV21-1 represents a pseudogene. This CDR3 comprises 15 residues.

The chain is built from TRBV12-5 and TRBJ1-5; D is possibly TRBD1 (6 bases). The CDR3 loop spans 16 amino acids. CDR1 is LGHNT and CDR2 is FRNRAP in the germline V gene. Trimming removed 2 bases at V and 0 bases at J, with 11 bases between. CDR3 in amino acids: CASGLWGQYSNQPQHF. The CDR3 DNA reads TGTGCTAGTGGTTTGTGGGGACAATATAGCAATCAGCCCCAGCATTTT. The full variable domain, with the rest looked up from reference TRBV12-5 and TRBJ1-5, is DARVTQTPRHKVTEMGQEVTMRCQPILGHNTVFWYRQTMMQGLELLAYFRNRAPLDDSGMPKDRFSAEMPDATLATLKIQPSEPRDSAVYFCASGLWGQYSNQPQHFGDGTRLSIL.

The chain employs TRBV18 and TRBJ1-2; D may be TRBD1 (6 bases). The germline gives CDR1 KGHSH, CDR2 LQKENI. The V and J ends lost 6 bases and 6 bases respectively, with 23 bases between them. This CDR3 comprises 16 residues. The CDR3 here is CASSYTPGTSLDGYTF. The DNA for the CDR3 is TGTGCCAGCTCCTACACGCCTGGGACAAGTCTCGATGGCTACACCTTC.

This chain uses TRBV6-4 with TRBJ1-2; 7 bases are a match to TRBD1. The germline V gene has CDR1 MRHNA and CDR2 SNTAGT. V gave up 5 bases and J gave up 2 bases; unmatched junction bases: 2. CDR3 length: 13 residues. The CDR3 sequence is CASSRGQNYGYTF. For the CDR3, the DNA is TGTGCCAGCAGTAGGGGACAGAACTATGGCTACACCTTC.

This sequence joins TRBV5-1 and TRBJ2-7; D remains unclear. Trimming took 2 bases from V and 0 from J, leaving 9 bases between them. Germline V gene lookup returns CDR1 SGHRS and CDR2 YFSETQ. The length of the CDR3 is 14 residues. The CDR3 reads CASSFQPGSYEQYF. The DNA for the CDR3 is TGCGCCAGCAGCTTCCAACCAGGCTCCTACGAGCAGTACTTC.

This chain uses TRBV7-6 with TRBJ1-2; D not resolved. V was clipped by 6 bases and J by 8 bases, with 19 bases between them. Germline CDR1 SGHVS, CDR2 FNYEAQ. CDR3 length: 14 residues. The CDR3, as DNA: TGTGCCAGCAGGCCCTTGGGAGGGCGACGGGGCTACACCTTC. Protein sequence: CASRPLGGRRGYTF.

This clone was detected a few times. This chain uses TRBV9 with TRBJ1-1, with no clear D. Germline CDR1 is SGDLS and CDR2 is YYNGEE. The CDR3 runs 13 residues. Trimming removed 0 bases from V and 3 bases from J, with 6 bases in between. CDR3 residues: CASSVGADTEAFF. CDR3 nucleotides: TGTGCCAGCAGCGTAGGGGCAGACACTGAAGCTTTCTTT.

This chain uses TRBV6-4 with TRBJ2-3, with a tentative D call TRBD2 (5 bases). V was pared by 2 bases and J by 5 bases, with 8 bases between. CDR3 length: 13 residues. Germline values: CDR1 MRHNA, CDR2 SNTAGT. CDR3 nucleotide sequence: TGTGCCAGCAGTGACGAGGAGGAAGATACGCAGTATTTT. It translates to CASSDEEEDTQYF.

This chain joins TRBV4-3 and TRBJ1-2; 9 bases are shared with TRBD1. In germline, CDR1 is LGHNA, CDR2 YSLEER. V lost 0 bases and J lost 5; bases outside the gene matches: 4. The CDR3 is made up of 15 amino acids. CDR3 coding DNA: TGCGCCAGCAGCCAAGATGGGACAGGGAGATATGGCTACACCTTC. Translation: CASSQDGTGRYGYTF.

The chain carries TRBV27 and TRBJ1-2; 9 bases are shared with TRBD1. Germline V gene data show CDR1 as MNHEY and CDR2 as SMNVEV (reference sequence). The CDR3 runs 18 residues. J gave up 1 base and V 3 bases, and 12 bases lay outside the gene matches. In nucleotides, the CDR3 is TGTGCCAGCAGTTTCCAACCGGGACAGGGAACCTATAACTATGGCTACACCTTC. Translating it yields CASSFQPGQGTYNYGYTF.

The chain is built from TRBV7-9 and TRBJ1-2; D is undetermined. Between the trimmed V and J ends, which lost 4 bases and 4 bases, there was a span of 7 bases. The CDR3 is 12 amino acids. Germline V gene sequence: CDR1 SEHNR, CDR2 FQNEAQ (reference sequence). CDR3: CASSSRVYGYTF. The CDR3 DNA follows: TGTGCCAGCAGCTCCCGAGTCTATGGCTACACCTTC. Variable domain in full (rest from reference TRBV7-9 and TRBJ1-2): DTGVSQNPRHKITKRGQNVTFRCDPISEHNRLYWYRQTLGQGPEFLTYFQNEAQLEKSRLLSDRFSAERPKGSFSTLEIQRTEQGDSAMYLCASSSRVYGYTFGSGTRLTVV.

The genes are TRBV9 and TRBJ2-2; the D is unclear. V dropped 1 base and J dropped 5 bases, with 18 bases sitting between them. The CDR3 spans 17 residues. In germline, CDR1 is SGDLS, CDR2 YYNGEE. CDR3 sequence (DNA): TGTGCCAGCAGCGTAAACCCATACTATCCGTCAACCGGGGAGCTGTTTTTT. Amino acids: CASSVNPYYPSTGELFF. Based on the CDR3 plus reference TRBV9 and TRBJ2-2, the full variable domain is DSGVTQTPKHLITATGQRVTLRCSPRSGDLSVYWYQQSLDQGLQFLIQYYNGEERAKGNILERFSAQQFPDLHSELNLSSLELGDSALYFCASSVNPYYPSTGELFFGEGSRLTVL.

The J gene is TRBJ1-6, the V gene TRBV6-6, with D maybe TRBD1 (6 bases). CDR3 length: 14 residues. The germline V gene encodes CDR1 MNHNY and CDR2 SVGAGI (reference sequence). Trimming took 6 bases from V and 8 from J, leaving 14 bases between them. The CDR3 sequence is CASSPPKGDSPLHF. The CDR3 DNA reads TGTGCCAGCAGCCCTCCCAAGGGGGATTCACCCCTCCACTTT.

V gene TRBV5-8 combines with J gene TRBJ2-5, with TRBD2 matching 16 bases. Per germline, CDR1 SGHTS and CDR2 YDEGEE. CDR3 length: 16 residues. V shed 4 bases, J shed 4 bases, and the junction held 4 bases outside the gene matches. CDR3 residues: CASSPGTSGGGETQYF. CDR3 DNA: TGTGCCAGCAGCCCCGGGACTAGCGGGGGGGGAGAGACCCAGTACTTC. Full variable domain (outside the CDR3, taken from reference TRBV5-8 and TRBJ2-5): EAGVTQSPTHLIKTRGQQATLRCSPISGHTSVYWYQQALGLGLQFLLWYDEGEERNRGNFPPRFSGRQFPNYSSELNVNALELEDSALYLCASSPGTSGGGETQYFGPGTRLLVL.

This clone was counted a few times. V and J are TRBV4-1 and TRBJ2-7; tentative D call: TRBD1 (5 bases). There are 17 residues in the CDR3. V was clipped by 1 base and J by 0 bases, with 16 bases between them. Per germline, CDR1 MGHRA and CDR2 YSYEKL. CDR3 DNA: TGCGCCAGCAGCCAAGTAAACCTGGTGGACACCTCCTACGAGCAGTACTTC. It encodes CASSQVNLVDTSYEQYF.

This clone was seen just once. This chain joins TRBV5-1 and TRBJ1-1; TRBD1 matches 7 bases. Germline lookup yields CDR1 SGHRS and CDR2 YFSETQ. This CDR3 spans 15 amino acids. Unmatched junction bases numbered 8, after V lost 3 bases and J lost 3 bases. The CDR3 protein is CASSWGDSRDTEAFF. The CDR3 bases are TGCGCCAGCAGCTGGGGGGACAGCCGGGACACTGAAGCTTTCTTT.

V and J are TRBV5-4 and TRBJ1-2; D unresolved. Germline V gene lookup returns CDR1 SGHNT and CDR2 YYREEE (reference sequence). V lost 3 bases to trimming and J lost 5 bases, with 8 bases between them. The CDR3 extends over 12 amino acids. CDR3 in DNA: TGTGCCAGCAGCTCTCCCCGGTATGGCTACACCTTC. It yields the protein CASSSPRYGYTF.